These T cell receptor beta chains were read from a single sample in a study of blood T cell repertoires in COVID-19. TCRdb's table, derived via immunoSEQ multiplex PCR, lists solely in-frame clones and lacks some. The table records roughly 230,000 clones, 75% to 85% of them present only once. Sequencing input: peripheral blood. The receptors shown here come from a woman between 45 and 60 years old with acute or convalescent COVID-19. The CDR3 runs from the conserved cysteine through the conserved F or W.

v_call	j_call	cdr3_aa
TRBV7-2	TRBJ1-5	CASSSARTGRSQPQHF
TRBV28	TRBJ2-1	CASSPPGRTSYNEQFF
TRBV11-2	TRBJ2-1	CASSKNLAGGLNEQFF
TRBV10-1	TRBJ2-2	CASSEFPVRTNTGELFF
TRBV24-1	TRBJ1-2	CATSLQGAVGYTF
TRBV2	TRBJ1-3	CASRGPGAQGSGNTIYF
TRBV4-1	TRBJ1-1	CASSQGHDNTEAFF
TRBV27	TRBJ2-5	CASSSRDSKETQYF
TRBV6-5	TRBJ1-3	CASKGANTIYF
TRBV5-4	TRBJ2-1	CASSLKFPGGEQFF
TRBV4-2	TRBJ2-7	CASSQVAGFVDEQYF
TRBV2	TRBJ2-2	CASSEDISGRYTGELFF
TRBV7-9	TRBJ1-2	CASSLGSTGKDGYTF
TRBV19	TRBJ2-1	CASSIKDAGGRNGEQFF
TRBV5-6	TRBJ2-7	CASSLGGLGYEQYF
TRBV19	TRBJ2-2	CASRGQLNTGELFF
TRBV5-8	TRBJ2-7	CASSYNRGYEQYF
TRBV5-1	TRBJ2-3	CASSRAGGPDTQYF
TRBV6-5	TRBJ1-1	CASNPRTGANTEAFF
TRBV10-3	TRBJ1-2	CAIRGDSRQSGYTF
TRBV6-5	TRBJ2-7	CASSSLYGGGYEQYF
TRBV3-1/TRBV3-2	TRBJ2-1	CASNKGGSYNEQFF
TRBV7-9	TRBJ2-6	CASILAGTTGANVLTF
TRBV27	TRBJ1-4	CAYKAGASTNEKLFF
TRBV3-1/TRBV3-2	TRBJ1-1	CASSQAGPGEAFF
TRBV7-2	TRBJ1-6	CASSSSPREVGNSPLHF
TRBV6-5	TRBJ1-6	CASSQGSSSPLHF
TRBV7-2	TRBJ2-3	CASSYEQGRAQYF
TRBV4-1	TRBJ1-6	CASSQEGTGRVSPLHF
TRBV15	TRBJ2-7	CATSREGIGVGEQYF
TRBV5-6	TRBJ1-5	CASSFGNQGGGQPQHF
TRBV4-1	TRBJ1-6	CASSHVRDSPNSPLHF
TRBV14	TRBJ2-7	CASSQHGTSGYEQYF
TRBV6-5	TRBJ2-3	CASSPGSGNTDTQYF
TRBV7-2	TRBJ1-4	CASSSHGTNEKLFF
TRBV19	TRBJ1-1	CASSARTGLNTEAFF
TRBV3-1/TRBV3-2	TRBJ1-5	CASSSGTENNQPQHF
TRBV30	TRBJ1-1	CAWRQRQTDTEAFF
TRBV9	TRBJ2-3	CASSVEDRKTDTQYF
TRBV2	TRBJ2-7	CASGNYEQYF
TRBV18	TRBJ2-2	CASSPPPSPGGTGELFF
TRBV7-2	TRBJ2-5	CASSVTSGSGETQYF
TRBV28	TRBJ1-1	CASSLLAGGTEAFF
TRBV7-8	TRBJ1-6	CASRSQGGESPLHF
TRBV20-1	TRBJ1-1	CSASWGDTEAFF
TRBV18	TRBJ1-5	CASSLQGTFGVGTQHF
TRBV6-5	TRBJ1-4	CASSQFAGPQLFF
TRBV15	TRBJ2-5	CATSIGLAGGQETQYF
TRBV2	TRBJ1-6	CASRVRRARDNSPLHF
TRBV19	TRBJ2-2	CASRGTGFPGELFF
TRBV28	TRBJ1-6	CASSLWYRADSPLHF
TRBV20-1	TRBJ1-1	CSAWLGPEAFF
TRBV23-1	TRBJ2-7	CASGIAGTVSSYEQYF
TRBV15	TRBJ1-2	CATSRDIDRVYGYTF
TRBV19	TRBJ1-1	CASSEGRDTEAFF
TRBV19	TRBJ2-7	CASSIEQGAYEQYF